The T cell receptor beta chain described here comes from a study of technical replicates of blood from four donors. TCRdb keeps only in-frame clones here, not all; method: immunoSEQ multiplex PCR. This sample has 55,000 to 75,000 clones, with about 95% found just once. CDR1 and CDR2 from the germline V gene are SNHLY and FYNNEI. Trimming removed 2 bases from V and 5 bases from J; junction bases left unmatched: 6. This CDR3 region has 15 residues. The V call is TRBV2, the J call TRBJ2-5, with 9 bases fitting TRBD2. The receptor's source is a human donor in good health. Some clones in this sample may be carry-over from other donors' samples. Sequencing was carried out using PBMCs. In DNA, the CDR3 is TGTGCCAGCAGTGAACTAGCGGGGAGCTTTGAGACCCAGTACTTC. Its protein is CASSELAGSFETQYF.